This T cell receptor (beta chain) was recorded in a study of shared clonotypes between healthy human individuals. Notes on the study in general: An expected dependence of interdonor clonotype sharing on sequencing depth was noted.

Concerning this clone itself: Its antigen is not identified.

V lost 3 bases to trimming and J lost 2 bases, with 16 bases between them. The length of the CDR3 is 16 residues. Germline CDR1 SGDLS, CDR2 YYNGEE. Assay runs were performed at deep level. Sequencing used immunoSEQ multiplex PCR; TCRdb keeps in-frame clones, though not all of them. The repertoire includes 1,400,000 or so clones, 98% of them detected once, and about 0.4% sits in the top ten. This receptor was taken from a man under 40 in good health. The J gene is TRBJ2-3, the V gene TRBV9, with D possibly TRBD1 on 5 matching bases. Sequencing was done on a sample of naive CD4+ T cells sorted from blood. Subset denoted: CD45RA+ positively selected. CDR3 nucleotides: TGTGCCAGCAGCGATCCCCAGGGTGGGGACACAGATACGCAGTATTTT. This translates into CASSDPQGGDTDTQYF.